The TCR beta chain under discussion was sequenced for a study of cytomegalovirus exposure and HLA in healthy donors. PCR was performed using 60 Vbeta and 13 Jbeta primers. TCRdb's copy holds only in-frame clones and misses some; the assay was immunoSEQ multiplex PCR. The sample shows over 150,000 clones, 80% of them seen only once. Germline-derived CDR1 and CDR2 are SGHRS and YFSETQ. The CDR3 length is 14 residues. The junction had 2 bases not matched to a gene; V was cut back by 3 bases and J by 3 bases. This chain connects TRBV5-1 to TRBJ2-1; 8 bases match TRBD1. The TCR sequence derives from a boy between 5 and 17 years old in good health and CMV-seronegative. The sequenced sample was PBMCs. CDR3 bases: TGCGCCAGCAGCTGGGACAGGTTCTACAATGAGCAGTTCTTC. Encoded protein: CASSWDRFYNEQFF.